This T cell receptor beta chain emerged from a study of beta chain features in type 1 diabetes. Findings of the study overall: Moderate yet significant TCRB CDR3 shortening was seen in Type 1 diabetes patients in all four CD4+ subsets.

Expressed TCRB transcripts were sequenced, since all the RNA that had been isolated was reverse transcribed. Profiled with immunoSEQ multiplex PCR; TCRdb holds only in-frame clones, not every one. The table records tens of thousands of clones, 30% to 40% of them present only once. Sorting that relied on CD45RO/CCR7/CD25/CD127/CD95/CD27 yielded CD4+ naive, central memory, regulatory and stem cell-like memory cells. The CDR3 runs 15 residues. Germline trimming cut 5 bases from V and 2 bases from J; bases unmatched to any gene: 4. Germline CDR1 reads MNHEY; CDR2 reads SMNVEV (reference sequence). With respect to this clone: Antigen unknown.

The sequencing sample was made of stem cell memory CD4+ T cells from blood. The clonotype originates from a woman younger than 35 in good health. V gene TRBV27 combines with J gene TRBJ2-5, with 11 bases identical to TRBD2. The CDR3 DNA sequence: TGTGCCAGCAGTCTTGGGACTAGCGGTCAAGAGACCCAGTACTTC. It translates to CASSLGTSGQETQYF.